A single sample gave rise to the 9 T cell receptor beta chains below, sequenced in a study of blood T cell repertoires in COVID-19. Data came from immunoSEQ multiplex PCR; TCRdb stores just in-frame clones and leaves some out. The repertoire holds some 38,000 clones, with about 80% as singletons. Sequencing used peripheral blood. The source is a man aged 65 to 79 with acute or convalescent COVID-19.

The V call is TRBV19, the J call TRBJ1-1; no definite D call. Germline lookup yields CDR1 LNHDA and CDR2 SQIVND (reference sequence). The CDR3 runs 14 residues. The V gene lost 3 bases and the J gene lost 1 base, with 9 bases spanning the gap. The CDR3 DNA reads as TGTGCCAGTAGTATTTCGGGAAGGAACACTGAAGCTTTCTTT. Amino acid sequence: CASSISGRNTEAFF.

There are a few counts of this clone. This sequence joins TRBV4-1 and TRBJ2-5; unclear D gene. Germline V gene sequence: CDR1 MGHRA, CDR2 YSYEKL. The V end was cut by 4 bases, the J end by 1 base, with 10 bases between. CDR3 length: 14 residues. Here the CDR3 reads CASSRGPLQETQYF. CDR3 bases: TGCGCCAGCAGCCGCGGCCCCCTCCAAGAGACCCAGTACTTC.

In this sample, this clone turned up once. V is TRBV7-2 and J is TRBJ2-1; D is perhaps TRBD2 (7 bases). The CDR3 spans 16 residues. V dropped 1 base and J dropped 9 bases, with 19 bases sitting between them. Germline V gene sequence: CDR1 SGHTA, CDR2 FQGNSA. CDR3 amino acids: CASSLVWRGRGREQFF. The CDR3 bases are TGTGCCAGCAGCTTAGTATGGCGGGGGCGCGGTCGTGAGCAGTTCTTC.

This chain's CDR3 is CATSDASPGQDHNEQFF. The CDR3 DNA reads TGTGCCACCAGTGACGCCTCACCGGGACAGGATCACAATGAGCAGTTCTTC. J is TRBJ2-1 and V is TRBV24-1, with TRBD1 identical over 8 bases. The V and J ends lost 4 bases and 5 bases, in that order; junction bases with no gene match: 12. CDR1 and CDR2 (germline): KGHDR, SFDVKD. The CDR3 loop spans 17 amino acids.

V is TRBV14 and J is TRBJ1-1, with 8 bases matching TRBD1. The CDR3 consists of 13 residues. Germline loops: CDR1 SGHDN, CDR2 FVKESK. The ends lost 4 bases at V and 6 bases at J; junction bases unmatched: 4. The CDR3 is CASSLSGGPEAFF. The CDR3, as DNA: TGTGCCAGCAGCCTATCAGGGGGCCCTGAAGCTTTCTTT.

Here the CDR3 reads CATSDLATSGMGNEQFF. CDR3 nucleotide sequence: TGTGCCACCAGTGATTTGGCGACTAGCGGGATGGGTAATGAGCAGTTCTTC. This chain connects TRBV24-1 to TRBJ2-1, with TRBD2 matching 11 bases. Trimming cost V 0 bases and J 7 bases; bases outside gene matches: 7. Per germline, CDR1 KGHDR and CDR2 SFDVKD. The CDR3 sequence is 17 residues long.

This clone was detected only a few times. CDR3 sequence reads: CASSNPGQSSYEQYF. The CDR3 DNA is TGCGCCAGCAGCAACCCGGGACAAAGCTCCTACGAGCAGTACTTC. The V and J genes are TRBV5-1 and TRBJ2-7, with D perhaps TRBD1 (6 bases). Germline loops: CDR1 SGHRS, CDR2 YFSETQ. The CDR3 runs 15 residues. The V end was cut by 4 bases, the J end by 0 bases, with 14 bases between.

The chain recombines TRBV19 with TRBJ1-1; 10 nucleotides align to TRBD1. This CDR3 region has 13 residues. Germline V lookup: CDR1 LNHDA, CDR2 SQIVND (reference sequence). Trimming removed 4 bases from V and 8 bases from J; junction bases left unmatched: 4. The CDR3 loop reads CASSTRTGGEAFF. DNA of the CDR3: TGTGCCAGTAGTACCAGGACAGGGGGGGAAGCTTTCTTT.

The V gene is TRBV5-1, the J gene TRBJ1-3, with D maybe TRBD1 (5 bases). Germline CDR1 reads SGHRS; CDR2 reads YFSETQ. This CDR3 is 14 amino acids long. Trimming removed 5 bases from V and 4 bases from J, with 13 bases in between. The CDR3 protein is CASRPLGGGNTIYF. The CDR3 nucleotides are TGCGCCAGCAGACCCCTGGGGGGAGGAAACACCATATATTTT.